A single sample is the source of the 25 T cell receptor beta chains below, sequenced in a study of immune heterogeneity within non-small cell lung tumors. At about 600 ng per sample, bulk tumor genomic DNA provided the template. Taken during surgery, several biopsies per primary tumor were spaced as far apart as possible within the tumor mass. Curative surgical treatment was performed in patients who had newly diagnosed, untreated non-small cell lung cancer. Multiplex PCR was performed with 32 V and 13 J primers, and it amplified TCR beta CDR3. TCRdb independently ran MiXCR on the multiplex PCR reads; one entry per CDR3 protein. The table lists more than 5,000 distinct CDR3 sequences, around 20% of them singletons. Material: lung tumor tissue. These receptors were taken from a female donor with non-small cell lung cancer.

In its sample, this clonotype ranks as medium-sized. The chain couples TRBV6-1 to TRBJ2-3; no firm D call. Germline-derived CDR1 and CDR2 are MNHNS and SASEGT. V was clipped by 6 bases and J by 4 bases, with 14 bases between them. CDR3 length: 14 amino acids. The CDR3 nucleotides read TGTGCCAGCAGCCTGGGCAAGGTCGCAGATACGCAGTATTTT. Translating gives CASSLGKVADTQYF.

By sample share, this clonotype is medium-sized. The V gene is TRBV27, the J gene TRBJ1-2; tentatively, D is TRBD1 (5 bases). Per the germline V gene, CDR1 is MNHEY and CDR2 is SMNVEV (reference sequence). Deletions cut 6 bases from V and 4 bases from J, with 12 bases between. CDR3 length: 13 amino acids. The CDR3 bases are TGTGCCAGCAGCCCCGCGGGGACCTATGGCTACACCTTC. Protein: CASSPAGTYGYTF.

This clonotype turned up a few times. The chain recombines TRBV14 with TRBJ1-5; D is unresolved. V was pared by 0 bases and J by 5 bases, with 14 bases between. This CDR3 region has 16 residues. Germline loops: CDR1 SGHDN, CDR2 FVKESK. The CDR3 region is CASSQDLEDRDQPQHF. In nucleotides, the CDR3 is TGTGCCAGCAGCCAAGATCTAGAAGACCGGGATCAGCCCCAGCATTTT.

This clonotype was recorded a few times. The CDR3 nucleotides are TGCAGTGCTAGAGATAGCGGGGGTCTTCAAGAGACCCAGTACTTC. It specifies CSARDSGGLQETQYF. The J gene is TRBJ2-5, the V gene TRBV20-1, with TRBD2 matching over 9 bases. CDR3 length: 15 residues. Germline V gene data show CDR1 as DFQATT and CDR2 as SNEGSKA (reference sequence). With 0 bases clipped from V and 2 bases from J, the junction kept 4 bases outside the gene matches.

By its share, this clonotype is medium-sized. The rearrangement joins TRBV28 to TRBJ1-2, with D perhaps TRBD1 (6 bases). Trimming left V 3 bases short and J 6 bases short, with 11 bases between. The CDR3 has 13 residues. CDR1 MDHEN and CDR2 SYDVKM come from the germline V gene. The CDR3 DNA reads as TGTGCCAGCAGTTTCGGACAGTCGAATGGCTACACCTTC. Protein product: CASSFGQSNGYTF.

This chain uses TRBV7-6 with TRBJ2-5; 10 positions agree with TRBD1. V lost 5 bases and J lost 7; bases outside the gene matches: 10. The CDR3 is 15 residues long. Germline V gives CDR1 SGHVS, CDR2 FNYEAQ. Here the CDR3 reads CASSPHQGDRGTQYF. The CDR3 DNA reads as TGTGCCAGCAGCCCCCACCAGGGGGACAGGGGGACCCAGTACTTC.

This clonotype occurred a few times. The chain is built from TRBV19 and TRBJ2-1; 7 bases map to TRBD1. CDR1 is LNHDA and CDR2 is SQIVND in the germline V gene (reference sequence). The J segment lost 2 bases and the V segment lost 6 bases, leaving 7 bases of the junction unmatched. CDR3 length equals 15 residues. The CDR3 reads CASRQGQQPYNEQFF. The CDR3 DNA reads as TGTGCCAGTAGGCAGGGACAGCAGCCCTACAATGAGCAGTTCTTC.

CDR3 sequence reads: CASSDSGGYSNQPQHF. The CDR3, as DNA: TGTGCCAGCAGTGACTCAGGGGGCTATAGCAATCAGCCCCAGCATTTT. The chain couples TRBV6-4 to TRBJ1-5, with 7 bases aligning to TRBD1. CDR3 size: 16 residues. The V segment lost 0 bases and the J segment 0 bases; nucleotides outside the gene matches: 2. Germline loops: CDR1 MRHNA, CDR2 SNTAGT.

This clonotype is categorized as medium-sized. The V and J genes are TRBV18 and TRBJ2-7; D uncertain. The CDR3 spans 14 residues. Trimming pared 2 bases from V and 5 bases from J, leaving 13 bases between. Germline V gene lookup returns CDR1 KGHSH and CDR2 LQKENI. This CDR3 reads CASSPSRSQDEQYF. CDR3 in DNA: TGTGCCAGCTCACCAAGTCGGAGTCAAGACGAGCAGTACTTC.

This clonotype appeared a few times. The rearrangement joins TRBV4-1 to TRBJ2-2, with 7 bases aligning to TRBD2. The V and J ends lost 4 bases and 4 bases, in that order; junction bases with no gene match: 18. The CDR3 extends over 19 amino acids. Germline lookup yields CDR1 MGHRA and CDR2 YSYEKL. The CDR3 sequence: CASSPPPGGGIPVTGELFF. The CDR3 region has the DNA TGCGCCAGCAGCCCCCCTCCTGGGGGGGGAATACCTGTCACCGGGGAGCTGTTTTTT.

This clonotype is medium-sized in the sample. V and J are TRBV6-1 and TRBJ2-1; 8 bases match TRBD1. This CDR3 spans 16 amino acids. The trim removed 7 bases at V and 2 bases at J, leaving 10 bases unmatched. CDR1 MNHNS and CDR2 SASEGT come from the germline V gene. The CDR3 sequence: CASTAETGGTYNEQFF. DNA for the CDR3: TGTGCCAGCACGGCAGAAACAGGGGGAACCTACAATGAGCAGTTCTTC.

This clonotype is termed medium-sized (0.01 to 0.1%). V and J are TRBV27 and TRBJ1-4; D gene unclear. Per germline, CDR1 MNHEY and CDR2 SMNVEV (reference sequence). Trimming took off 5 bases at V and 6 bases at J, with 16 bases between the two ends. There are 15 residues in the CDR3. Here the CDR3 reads CASSPPGGLDEKLFF. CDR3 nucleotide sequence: TGTGCCAGCAGTCCCCCCGGAGGGCTAGATGAAAAACTGTTTTTT.

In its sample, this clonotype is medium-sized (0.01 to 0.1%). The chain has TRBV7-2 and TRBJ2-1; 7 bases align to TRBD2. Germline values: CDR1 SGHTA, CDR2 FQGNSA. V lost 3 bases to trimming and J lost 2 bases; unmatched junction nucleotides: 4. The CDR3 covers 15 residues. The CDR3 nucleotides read TGTGCCAGCAGCTTGGGAGGGGAGGCCTACAATGAGCAGTTCTTC. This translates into CASSLGGEAYNEQFF.

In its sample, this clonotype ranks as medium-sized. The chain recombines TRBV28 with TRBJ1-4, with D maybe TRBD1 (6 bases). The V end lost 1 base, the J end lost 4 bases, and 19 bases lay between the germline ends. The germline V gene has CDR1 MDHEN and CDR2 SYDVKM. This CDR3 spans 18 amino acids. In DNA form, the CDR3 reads TGTGCCAGCAGTTTATTCCGTCTAACAGGGCGCGGTAATGAAAAACTGTTTTTT. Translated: CASSLFRLTGRGNEKLFF.

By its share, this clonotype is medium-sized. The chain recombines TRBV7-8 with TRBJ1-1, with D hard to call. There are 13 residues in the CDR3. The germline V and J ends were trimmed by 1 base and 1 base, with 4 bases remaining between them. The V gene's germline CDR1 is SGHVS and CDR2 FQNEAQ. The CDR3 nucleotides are TGTGCCAGCAGCTTAGAGAAGAACACTGAAGCTTTCTTT. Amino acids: CASSLEKNTEAFF.

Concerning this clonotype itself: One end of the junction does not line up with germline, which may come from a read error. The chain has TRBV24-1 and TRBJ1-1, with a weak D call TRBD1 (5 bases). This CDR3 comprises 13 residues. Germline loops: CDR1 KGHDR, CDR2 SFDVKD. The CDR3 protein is CATSARAGTESFF. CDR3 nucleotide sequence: TGTGCCACCAGTGCCAGGGCTGGAACTGAATCTTTCTTT.

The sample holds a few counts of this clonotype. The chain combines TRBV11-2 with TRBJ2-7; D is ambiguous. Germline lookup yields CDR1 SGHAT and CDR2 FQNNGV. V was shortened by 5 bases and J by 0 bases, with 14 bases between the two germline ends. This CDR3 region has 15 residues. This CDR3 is CASSGAEGNSYEQYF. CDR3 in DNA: TGTGCCAGCAGCGGTGCCGAAGGGAACTCCTACGAGCAGTACTTC.

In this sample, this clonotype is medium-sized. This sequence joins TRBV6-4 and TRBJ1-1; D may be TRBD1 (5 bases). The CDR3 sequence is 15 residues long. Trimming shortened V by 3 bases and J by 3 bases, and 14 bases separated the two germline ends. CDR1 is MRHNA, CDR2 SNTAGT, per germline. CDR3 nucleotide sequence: TGTGCCAGCAGTGAAGATCGGAGGGGATACACTGAAGCTTTCTTT. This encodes CASSEDRRGYTEAFF.

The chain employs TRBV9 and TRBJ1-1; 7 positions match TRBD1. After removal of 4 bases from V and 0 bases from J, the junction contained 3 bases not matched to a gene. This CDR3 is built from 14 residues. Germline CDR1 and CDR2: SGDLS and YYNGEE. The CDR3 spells CASSPGTVNTEAFF. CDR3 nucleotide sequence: TGTGCCAGCAGCCCAGGGACAGTGAACACTGAAGCTTTCTTT.

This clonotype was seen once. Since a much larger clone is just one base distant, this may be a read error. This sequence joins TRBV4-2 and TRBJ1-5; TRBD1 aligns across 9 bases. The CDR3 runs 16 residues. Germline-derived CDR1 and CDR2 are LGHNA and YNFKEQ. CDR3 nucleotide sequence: TGTGCCAGCATCCAAGAATCGGGACAGGGAGGTTTGCCCCAGCATTTT. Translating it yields CASIQESGQGGLPQHF.

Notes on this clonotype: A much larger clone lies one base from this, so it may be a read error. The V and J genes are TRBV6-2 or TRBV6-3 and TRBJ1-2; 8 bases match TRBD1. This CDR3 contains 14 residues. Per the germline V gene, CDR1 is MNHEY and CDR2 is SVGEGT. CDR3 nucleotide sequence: TGTGCCAGCAGTGACGACAGGGGTTCTTATGGCCACACCTTC. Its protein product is CASSDDRGSYGHTF.

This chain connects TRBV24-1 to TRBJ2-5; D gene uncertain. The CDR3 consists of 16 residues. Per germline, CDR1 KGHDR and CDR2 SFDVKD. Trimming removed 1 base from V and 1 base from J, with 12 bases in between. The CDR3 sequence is CATSDLGQASQETQYF. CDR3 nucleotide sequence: TGTGCCACCAGTGATTTAGGCCAGGCGTCCCAAGAGACCCAGTACTTC.

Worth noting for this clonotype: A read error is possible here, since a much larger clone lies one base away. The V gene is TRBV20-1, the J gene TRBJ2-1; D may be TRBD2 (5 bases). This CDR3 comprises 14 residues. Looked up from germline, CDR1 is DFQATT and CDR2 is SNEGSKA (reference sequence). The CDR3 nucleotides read TGCAGTGCTCGGGGTACACTCGTCTACAATGAGCACTTCTTC. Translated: CSARGTLVYNEHFF.

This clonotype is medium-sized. Here the CDR3 DNA reads TGTGCCAGCAGCAAACTAGCGGGAGGCCCCTACGAGCAGTACTTC. Translating gives CASSKLAGGPYEQYF. This sequence joins TRBV27 and TRBJ2-7, with 12 bases aligning to TRBD2. This CDR3 has 15 residues. Losses at the gene ends were 6 bases for V and 2 bases for J; bases not matched to a gene: 5. Germline CDR1 reads MNHEY; CDR2 reads SMNVEV (reference sequence).

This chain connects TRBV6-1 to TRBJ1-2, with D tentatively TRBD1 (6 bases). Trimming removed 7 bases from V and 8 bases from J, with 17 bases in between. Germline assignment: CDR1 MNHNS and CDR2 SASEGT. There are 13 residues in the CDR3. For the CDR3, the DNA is TGTGCCAGCATAAACCTTCTACAGGGCGGCTACACCTTC. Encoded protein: CASINLLQGGYTF.